The clone carrying this T cell receptor beta chain is labeled as large. The antigen remains unidentified. Researchers ran the PCR with 60 Vbeta and 13 Jbeta primers. Libraries were prepared by immunoSEQ multiplex PCR; TCRdb keeps only in-frame clonotypes and omits some of them. This sample carries about 130,000 clones, around 79% of them seen once, and the ten largest clones take around 2.1%. V lost 4 bases to trimming and J lost 4 bases; unmatched junction nucleotides: 10. Germline V gene sequence: CDR1 SGHDT, CDR2 YYEEEE. This CDR3 has 16 amino acids. The source of the sample is a study of cytomegalovirus exposure and HLA in healthy donors. Study conclusions and caveats: Cytomegalovirus association was listed for about 170 TCR beta chains.

Material: PBMCs. The receptor was isolated from a middle-aged woman in good health and CMV-seropositive. This rearrangement joins TRBV5-6 to TRBJ2-3; 9 positions agree with TRBD2. CDR3 amino acids: CASSPWEAGGADTQYF. The CDR3 DNA sequence: TGTGCCAGCAGCCCGTGGGAGGCGGGGGGGGCAGATACGCAGTATTTT.